Below are 32 T cell receptor beta chains sequenced from a single sample in a study of T cells in localized non-small cell lung cancer (dated by TCRdb to 2018 to 2021). Library construction relied on the immunoSEQ multiplex PCR assay. The table was pulled from immuneACCESS by TCRdb, which kept in-frame rearrangements only. Such tables lose some clones; where checked, under half of the loss comes from unresolved V genes, and the rest has no known cause. Counted in this sample were 2,200 or so clones; roughly a third of them appeared once. The ten biggest clones cover around 20% of the sample. The source material was lung tumor tissue, sampled before any cancer treatment. These receptors all come from a female donor at least 60 years old with stage I lung adenocarcinoma.

The V call is TRBV18, the J call TRBJ2-7; a weak D match, TRBD1 (6 bases). V lost 4 bases to trimming and J lost 4 bases, with 8 bases between them. The length of the CDR3 is 12 residues. Germline CDR1 is KGHSH and CDR2 is LQKENI. The CDR3: CASSQQGYEQYF. In DNA form, the CDR3 reads TGTGCCAGCTCACAACAGGGATACGAGCAGTACTTC.

Within the sample, this clone is medium-sized (0.01 to 0.1%). The chain uses TRBV11-3 and TRBJ2-1; 7 nucleotides match TRBD2. Germline values: CDR1 SGHNT, CDR2 YENEEA. The CDR3 extends over 14 amino acids. J was trimmed by 5 bases and V by 3 bases; bases with no gene match: 4. DNA for the CDR3: TGTGCCAGCAGCTTGGTTCGGGGGGACAATGAGCAGTTCTTC. This sequence encodes CASSLVRGDNEQFF.

This clone was seen a few times. This rearrangement joins TRBV6-8 to TRBJ2-1; 10 bases are shared with TRBD1. The CDR3 has 15 residues. Germline trimming cut 1 base from V and 9 bases from J; bases unmatched to any gene: 6. Germline V gives CDR1 MNHGY, CDR2 SAAAGT. The CDR3 protein is CASSYFGTGAVEQFF. CDR3 nucleotides: TGTGCCAGCAGTTACTTCGGGACAGGGGCGGTTGAGCAGTTCTTC.

V is TRBV19 and J is TRBJ2-3; 11 bases are shared with TRBD2. The CDR3 runs to 14 residues. V lost 7 bases and J lost 10; bases outside the gene matches: 10. Germline V gene sequence: CDR1 LNHDA, CDR2 SQIVND (reference sequence). The CDR3 DNA sequence: TGTGCCAGTACCGGTTTAGCGGGGGGGCAGGCGCAGTATTTT. Translating it yields CASTGLAGGQAQYF.

The chain is built from TRBV15 and TRBJ2-7; possible D gene TRBD1, 6 bases. The V gene's germline CDR1 is LNHNV and CDR2 YYDKDF (reference sequence). The CDR3 is 16 residues long. V gave up 0 bases and J gave up 2 bases, with 14 bases separating them. CDR3 protein: CATSRDRARGAYEQYF. For the CDR3, the DNA is TGTGCCACCAGCAGAGATAGGGCCAGGGGCGCCTACGAGCAGTACTTC.

V and J are TRBV9 and TRBJ1-2; 7 bases fit TRBD1. The J segment lost 8 bases and the V segment lost 3 bases, leaving 10 bases of the junction unmatched. The CDR3 loop spans 14 amino acids. Germline CDR1 SGDLS, CDR2 YYNGEE. In DNA, the CDR3 is TGTGCCAGCAGCGCCGGGACAGACCTAGGGGGCTACACCTTC. Its protein is CASSAGTDLGGYTF.

The table lists this clone with a few counts. The chain has TRBV11-3 and TRBJ2-6; no clear D. Germline CDR1 and CDR2: SGHNT and YENEEA. This CDR3 is built from 15 residues. The V end was cut by 4 bases, the J end by 0 bases, with 7 bases between. The CDR3 protein is CASSSRASGANVLTF. Written as DNA, the CDR3 is TGTGCCAGCAGCTCCCGGGCCTCTGGGGCCAACGTCCTGACTTTC. The variable domain in full, completed from reference TRBV11-3 and TRBJ2-6, reads EAGVVQSPRYKIIEKKQPVAFWCNPISGHNTLYWYLQNLGQGPELLIRYENEEAVDDSQLPKDRFSAERLKGVDSTLKIQPAELGDSAVYLCASSSRASGANVLTFGAGSRLTVL.

In this sample, this clone is medium-sized (0.01 to 0.1%). The genes are TRBV11-3 and TRBJ2-4; 9 nucleotides match TRBD2. Germline V gene data show CDR1 as SGHNT and CDR2 as YENEEA. With V trimmed by 5 bases and J by 7 bases, 9 bases remained unmatched. The CDR3 runs 15 residues. The DNA for the CDR3 is TGTGCCAGCAGCCAAGGGAGACTAGCGGCGAACATTCAGTACTTC. Translation gives CASSQGRLAANIQYF.

J is TRBJ1-6 and V is TRBV30, with a possible D match to TRBD1 (5 bases). CDR3 size: 13 residues. Trimming shortened V by 4 bases and J by 8 bases, and 12 bases separated the two germline ends. The germline V gene encodes CDR1 GTSNPN and CDR2 SVGIG (reference sequence). The DNA of the CDR3 is TGTGCCTGGACCCGGGAGACAGATTCACCCCTCCACTTT. Protein product: CAWTRETDSPLHF.

This rearrangement joins TRBV30 to TRBJ2-2; possibly TRBD2 for D (6 bases). This CDR3 region has 15 residues. Trimming removed 4 bases at V and 6 bases at J, with 18 bases between. Germline V gene lookup returns CDR1 GTSNPN and CDR2 SVGIG (reference sequence). This CDR3 is CAWIKKGLGAGELFF. CDR3 sequence (DNA): TGTGCCTGGATCAAAAAGGGACTTGGCGCCGGGGAGCTGTTTTTT.

This chain links TRBV9 with TRBJ1-2; TRBD1 matches at 7 bases. This CDR3 contains 12 residues. Germline V gene sequence: CDR1 SGDLS, CDR2 YYNGEE. J lost 8 bases, V lost 6 bases, and 7 bases had no gene match. The chain's CDR3 is CASTTDRSGYTF. The DNA for the CDR3 is TGTGCCAGCACTACGGACAGGAGCGGCTACACCTTC.

This clone was observed a handful of times. V usage is TRBV14 and J usage is TRBJ2-5; maybe TRBD2 (7 bases). V gave up 4 bases and J gave up 2 bases, with 14 bases separating them. Germline assignment: CDR1 SGHDN and CDR2 FVKESK. The CDR3 covers 15 residues. The CDR3: CASSLSGGPQETQYF. The CDR3 nucleotides are TGTGCCAGCAGCCTTTCGGGGGGCCCTCAAGAGACCCAGTACTTC.

The gene calls are TRBV28 and TRBJ1-4; D remains unclear. The germline V and J ends were trimmed by 7 bases and 5 bases, with 11 bases remaining between them. Germline lookup yields CDR1 MDHEN and CDR2 SYDVKM. This CDR3 has 13 amino acids. The CDR3 spells CASNGRENEKLFF. The CDR3 nucleotides read TGTGCCAGCAATGGAAGGGAGAATGAAAAACTGTTTTTT. The entire variable domain, with the rest obtained from reference TRBV28 and TRBJ1-4, is as follows: DVKVTQSSRYLVKRTGEKVFLECVQDMDHENMFWYRQDPGLGLRLIYFSYDVKMKEKGDIPEGYSVSREKKERFSLILESASTNQTSMYLCASNGRENEKLFFGSGTQLSVL.

The rearrangement joins TRBV19 to TRBJ1-3; no clear D. V lost 5 bases and J lost 0, with 8 bases in between. Germline assignment: CDR1 LNHDA and CDR2 SQIVND (reference sequence). This CDR3 has 14 residues. The CDR3 coding sequence is TGTGCCAGTAGTGAAAACTCCTCTGGAAACACCATATATTTT. It translates to CASSENSSGNTIYF.

The V and J genes are TRBV30 and TRBJ2-1; TRBD2 aligns across 8 bases. Germline V gene data show CDR1 as GTSNPN and CDR2 as SVGIG (reference sequence). This CDR3 is built from 14 residues. Unmatched junction bases numbered 13, after V lost 8 bases and J lost 7 bases. The CDR3, as DNA: TGTGCCCGGGGAGCGCGGGGGGTTAATAATGAGCAGTTCTTC. Amino acid sequence: CARGARGVNNEQFF.

J is TRBJ2-4 and V is TRBV11-3, with D possibly called TRBD1 or TRBD2 (5 bases each). The CDR3 runs to 16 residues. Per the germline V gene, CDR1 is SGHNT and CDR2 is YENEEA. Trimming cost V 3 bases and J 8 bases, with 20 bases left between them. CDR3 amino acids: CASSFTGTYMGDIQYF. The CDR3, as DNA: TGTGCCAGCAGCTTTACCGGGACCTACATGGGGGACATTCAGTACTTC.

The V call is TRBV6-8, the J call TRBJ1-4; D unclear. Germline V CDR1 and CDR2: MNHGY, SAAAGT. V was cut by 10 bases and J by 7 bases, with 16 bases left in between. The CDR3 covers 13 residues. The CDR3 DNA reads as TGTGCCATCAGGAGGCAGGATGGTGAAAAACTGTTTTTT. This translates into CAIRRQDGEKLFF.

The CDR3 spells CASSELDRLEGNTIYF. The CDR3 nucleotides are TGTGCCAGCAGTGAATTGGACAGACTCGAGGGAAACACCATATATTTT. This chain uses TRBV25-1 with TRBJ1-3; tentative D call: TRBD1 (6 bases). V was clipped by 1 base and J by 4 bases, with 14 bases between them. The germline V gene encodes CDR1 MGHDK and CDR2 SYGVNS. The CDR3 length is 16 residues.

In its sample, this clone was seen a few times. The CDR3: CAWSEGNYGYTF. The CDR3, as DNA: TGTGCCTGGAGTGAGGGAAACTATGGCTACACCTTC. This chain joins TRBV30 and TRBJ1-2; D not certain. Germline loops: CDR1 GTSNPN, CDR2 SVGIG (reference sequence). CDR3 length: 12 amino acids. Trimming shortened V by 1 base and J by 2 bases, and 5 bases separated the two germline ends.

By frequency in the sample, this clone is medium-sized. This chain joins TRBV11-3 and TRBJ1-3, with TRBD1 identical over 8 bases. The CDR3 sequence is 16 residues long. V lost 5 bases and J lost 3; bases outside the gene matches: 9. CDR1 and CDR2 from the germline V gene are SGHNT and YENEEA. In DNA form, the CDR3 reads TGTGCCAGCAGCCGGATTCGACAGGGGAGTGGAAACACCATATATTTT. It yields the protein CASSRIRQGSGNTIYF.

This clone was detected a few times. The V gene is TRBV11-3, the J gene TRBJ2-1, with 14 bases lining up with TRBD2. From germline, CDR1 is SGHNT and CDR2 YENEEA. V lost 5 bases and J lost 15; bases outside the gene matches: 9. This CDR3 is built from 14 residues. DNA for the CDR3: TGTGCCAGCAGCCAACGGACTAGCGGGGGGCTCCCGTTCTTC. This codes for CASSQRTSGGLPFF.

The chain carries TRBV1 and TRBJ2-5; TRBD2, the D gene given by the table, was not confirmed from the DNA. TRBV1 is deemed a pseudogene. CDR3 length: 15 residues. Written as DNA, the CDR3 is TGCGCCAGCAGCCAAGAGCGGGGGGGCCAAGAGACCCAGTACTTC. It encodes CASSQERGGQETQYF.

The chain couples TRBV30 to TRBJ2-3; TRBD2 might be the D (7 bases). CDR1 and CDR2 (germline): GTSNPN, SVGIG (reference sequence). The CDR3 covers 14 residues. The germline V and J ends were trimmed by 7 bases and 0 bases, with 14 bases remaining between them. CDR3 amino acids: CASNKGGSTDTQYF. The CDR3, as DNA: TGTGCCTCAAATAAGGGGGGGAGCACAGATACGCAGTATTTT.

The chain joins TRBV28 to TRBJ1-4, with a possible D match to TRBD1 (5 bases). The CDR3 is made up of 12 amino acids. Germline CDR1 MDHEN, CDR2 SYDVKM. V was trimmed by 5 bases and J by 7 bases, leaving 8 bases between them. DNA for the CDR3: TGTGCCAGCAGTCAGGGACCTGAAAAACTGTTTTTT. The encoded protein is CASSQGPEKLFF.

This clone showed up just a few times. The chain has TRBV30 and TRBJ2-2; perhaps TRBD2 as D (6 bases). V dropped 1 base and J dropped 3 bases, with 9 bases sitting between them. Looked up from germline, CDR1 is GTSNPN and CDR2 is SVGIG (reference sequence). CDR3 length: 14 amino acids. The CDR3 region is CAWSGRVYTGELFF. DNA of the CDR3: TGTGCCTGGAGTGGGAGGGTGTACACCGGGGAGCTGTTTTTT.

By sample share, this clone is medium-sized. The gene calls are TRBV11-3 and TRBJ1-4, with D perhaps matching TRBD1 (5 bases). This CDR3 is built from 17 residues. The V and J ends lost 3 bases and 1 base respectively, with 15 bases between them. Germline assignment: CDR1 SGHNT and CDR2 YENEEA. The CDR3 sequence is CASSLLGDTGTNEKLFF. As DNA, the CDR3 is TGTGCCAGCAGCTTGTTAGGGGATACTGGAACTAATGAAAAACTGTTTTTT. Full variable domain (rest looked up from reference TRBV11-3 and TRBJ1-4): EAGVVQSPRYKIIEKKQPVAFWCNPISGHNTLYWYLQNLGQGPELLIRYENEEAVDDSQLPKDRFSAERLKGVDSTLKIQPAELGDSAVYLCASSLLGDTGTNEKLFFGSGTQLSVL.

This clone qualifies as medium-sized. J is TRBJ2-5 and V is TRBV4-1; D remains ambiguous. This CDR3 spans 14 amino acids. Germline V lookup: CDR1 MGHRA, CDR2 YSYEKL. V gave up 0 bases and J gave up 5 bases, with 10 bases separating them. The CDR3 DNA sequence: TGCGCCAGCAGCCAAGATCGATCTGGGGAGACCCAGTACTTC. Translating it yields CASSQDRSGETQYF.

The chain joins TRBV30 to TRBJ2-1; TRBD2 is a possible D gene (6 bases). Germline V lookup: CDR1 GTSNPN, CDR2 SVGIG (reference sequence). Between the trimmed V and J ends, which lost 3 bases and 7 bases, there was a span of 13 bases. This CDR3 region has 13 residues. CDR3 coding DNA: TGTGCCTGGAGCCCCTTTAGCGGAAATGAGCAGTTCTTC. Translation gives CAWSPFSGNEQFF.

The V and J genes are TRBV30 and TRBJ1-4; D gene uncertain. The V gene's germline CDR1 is GTSNPN and CDR2 SVGIG (reference sequence). V gave up 6 bases and J gave up 7 bases, with 9 bases separating them. The CDR3 contains 11 residues. The CDR3, as DNA: TGTGCCTGCCTCAGCAGTGAAAAACTGTTTTTT. It translates to CACLSSEKLFF. Full variable domain (rest looked up from reference TRBV30 and TRBJ1-4): SQTIHQWPATLVQPVGSPLSLECTVEGTSNPNLYWYRQAAGRGLQLLFYSVGIGQISSEVPQNLSASRPQDRQFILSSKKLLLSDSGFYLCACLSSEKLFFGSGTQLSVL.

This rearrangement joins TRBV10-3 to TRBJ2-3; 7 nucleotides match TRBD2. The CDR3 is made up of 17 amino acids. Germline V gives CDR1 ENHRY, CDR2 SYGVKD. Germline trimming cut 0 bases from V and 0 bases from J; bases unmatched to any gene: 6. The CDR3 coding sequence is TGTGCCATCAGTGAGTCCCTCGGGACTACAAGCACAGATACGCAGTATTTT. It encodes CAISESLGTTSTDTQYF.

CDR3 sequence reads: CSVARDRVGTGELFF. CDR3 sequence (DNA): TGCAGCGTTGCCCGGGACAGGGTAGGCACCGGGGAGCTGTTTTTT. The chain is built from TRBV29-1 and TRBJ2-2, with 9 bases matching TRBD1. Germline trimming cut 4 bases from V and 4 bases from J; bases unmatched to any gene: 7. The CDR3 is made up of 15 amino acids. Per the germline V gene, CDR1 is SQVTM and CDR2 is ANQGSEA.

The genes are TRBV28 and TRBJ1-1; no clear D gene. V shed 5 bases and J shed 0 bases, with 10 bases lying between them. The CDR3 contains 14 residues. Per germline, CDR1 MDHEN and CDR2 SYDVKM. The DNA for the CDR3 is TGTGCCAGCAGTCTGTTGGGGATGAACACTGAAGCTTTCTTT. Translated: CASSLLGMNTEAFF.